This T cell receptor beta chain was identified during a study of control samples from healthy donors and cancer patients. Germline V gene sequence: CDR1 MNHNY, CDR2 SVGAGI (reference sequence). Trimming stripped 2 bases from V and 5 bases from J, with 9 bases between. The CDR3 sequence is 13 residues long. Data came from immunoSEQ multiplex PCR; TCRdb stores just in-frame clones and leaves some out. There are more than 110,000 clones in the sample; approximately 92% occur only once, and around 10% lies in the top ten. A few counts support this clone. Sequencing used blood. The origin of this receptor is a man aged 25 to 40 in good health. The chain links TRBV6-6 to TRBJ1-2; D may be TRBD1 (5 bases). The CDR3 loop is CASSYDSRYGYTF. As DNA, the CDR3 is TGTGCCAGCAGTTACGACAGTCGGTATGGCTACACCTTC.